The present entry profiles one T cell receptor beta chain with its context. Its antigen remains unidentified. No much larger clonotype is one base removed from it; base qualities were not supplied. The germline V gene gives CDR1 as SGHNT and CDR2 as YENEEA. Including cysteine and phenylalanine, the CDR3 has 17 amino acids. The retained sequence is limited to the CDR3, 51 bases, with the frame set at the first base. V is shortened by 5 bases, J by 4 bases, and the region joining them spans 23 bases. This entry comes from a study of blood T cell repertoires in COVID-19 (TCRdb year 2020). Regarding the complete study: Samples from collaborators originated in the United States, Italy and Spain and spanned both the acute and convalescent phases of COVID-19. The material from the prospective study consisted of cDNA or gDNA derived from T cells, B-cell-depleted T cells, or PBMCs. Subjects who had been exposed to COVID-19, were actively infected with it, or had recovered from it provided the deeply sampled blood TCRbeta repertoires that made up the dataset. The repertoires were made available in a free public database intended to serve as a resource for research on the immune response to SARS-CoV-2. The samples were drawn from two sources: the first 160 participants of the ongoing ImmuneRACE study, and 1,000 to 1,500 subjects contributed by 6 global collaborators. A de-identified subject ID, COVID-19 status, age in years and sex were almost always included in the sample metadata. Where HLA class I and class II types were available, the types were taken from metadata supplied by the sample provider, not from assay-based typing.

TCRbeta CDR3 regions were amplified from genomic DNA by means of the immunoSEQ Assay, a bias-controlled multiplex PCR. As for the authors' bioinformatics: Within the assay, amplification of reference gene primers was used to estimate how many nucleated cells each sample contained. To quantify the absolute abundance of each unique TCRbeta CDR3 rearrangement, sequence reads were collapsed and filtered. For each sample, productive Simpson clonality was calculated as the square root of Simpson's diversity index over productive rearrangements. The table comes from immuneACCESS by way of TCRdb, which keeps in-frame sequences with V and J called. Part of the clones is missing from these tables; in studies checked, under half for an unresolved V gene and the rest for unknown reasons. Clone size and V and J calls were adopted from that table, with D and trimming inferred from the DNA. Across this sample there are 250,000 to 350,000 clones, with nearly 90% seen only once. Of the sample, around 4.5% is held by the ten largest clones.

Study-wide findings and limitations: The amount of clinical and demographic metadata varied by source and participant and was provided uncurated.

In the prospective study, participants were about 18 to 90 years old, resided in about two dozen geographic areas of the United States, and were enrolled through a virtual design. In the prospective study, cohorts were assigned on the basis of participant-reported clinical history obtained from a screening survey and a study questionnaire. Mobile phlebotomists in the prospective study collected whole blood, serum and a nasopharyngeal or oropharyngeal swab from every participant. Participants in the prospective study had the option to provide additional blood draws and questionnaires over a roughly 2-month period. Prospective study blood samples were shipped either frozen or at room temperature before DNA extraction.

This sequence originates from a woman younger than 30 with acute COVID-19. The source material was PBMCs or T cells enriched from blood (not recorded which). This sequence uses TRBV11-3 and TRBJ1-1, with no confidently assigned D gene. The DNA is TGTGCCAGCAGCCGAATCCCGCTCCGGAGGGAAGGCACTGAAGCTTTCTTT. Its amino acids are CASSRIPLRREGTEAFF.